The following is a T cell receptor (beta chain) sequence with its context. These data are taken from a study of blood T cell repertoires in COVID-19. The assay was immunoSEQ multiplex PCR, and TCRdb's table has in-frame clones only and misses some. The profile shows under 200,000 clones, 75% to 90% of them singletons. The study assigned cohorts using participant-reported clinical history. The J segment lost 4 bases and the V segment lost 6 bases, leaving 5 bases of the junction unmatched. Germline lookup yields CDR1 ENHRY and CDR2 SYGVKD. CDR3 length: 14 amino acids. The rearrangement joins TRBV10-3 to TRBJ2-2; 7 bases match TRBD1. The specimen sequenced was PBMCs or T cells enriched from blood (not recorded which). This receptor was taken from an older woman who had recovered from COVID-19. In nucleotides, the CDR3 is TGTGCCATCAGCCTGACAGGGCCCACCGGGGAGCTGTTTTTT. Amino acids: CAISLTGPTGELFF.